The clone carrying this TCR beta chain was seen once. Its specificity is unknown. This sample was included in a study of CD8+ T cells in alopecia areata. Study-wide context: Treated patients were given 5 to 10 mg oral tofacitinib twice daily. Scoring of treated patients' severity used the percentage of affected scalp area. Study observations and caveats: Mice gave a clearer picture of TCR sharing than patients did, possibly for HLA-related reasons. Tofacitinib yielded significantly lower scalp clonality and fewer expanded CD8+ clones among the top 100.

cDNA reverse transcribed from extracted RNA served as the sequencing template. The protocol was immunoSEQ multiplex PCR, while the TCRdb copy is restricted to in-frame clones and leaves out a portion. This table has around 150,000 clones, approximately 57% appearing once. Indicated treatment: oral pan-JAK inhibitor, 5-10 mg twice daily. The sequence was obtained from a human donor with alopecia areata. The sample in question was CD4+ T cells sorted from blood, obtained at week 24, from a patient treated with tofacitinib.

This chain's CDR3 is CASSVGQVSYEQYF. In DNA form, the CDR3 reads TGTGCCAGCAGCGTCGGCCAGGTCTCCTACGAGCAGTACTTC. The chain combines TRBV9 with TRBJ2-7; D unresolved. The CDR3 consists of 14 residues. V was clipped by 2 bases and J by 0 bases, with 9 bases between them. In germline, CDR1 is SGDLS, CDR2 YYNGEE.